Presented here are 24 T cell receptor beta chains from one specimen sequenced in a study of cytomegalovirus exposure and HLA in healthy donors. The PCR made use of 60 Vbeta and 13 Jbeta primers. Assay used: immunoSEQ multiplex PCR; TCRdb lists only in-frame clones, some missing. This repertoire shows approximately 160,000 clones, around four fifths found once; its top ten account for approximately 13%. The sequenced sample was PBMCs. These receptors all stem from a woman aged 45-65 years in good health and CMV-seropositive.

The chain has TRBV11-1 and TRBJ2-2; D may be TRBD1 (5 bases). This CDR3 region has 13 residues. V lost 2 bases to trimming and J lost 6 bases, with 7 bases between them. Germline assignment: CDR1 SGHAT and CDR2 FQDESV (reference sequence). The CDR3 spells CASSLSRAGELFF. CDR3 DNA sequence: TGTGCCAGCAGCTTATCCAGGGCCGGGGAGCTGTTTTTT. Complete variable domain (other parts from reference TRBV11-1 and TRBJ2-2): EAEVAQSPRYKITEKSQAVAFWCDPISGHATLYWYRQILGQGPELLVQFQDESVVDDSQLPKDRFSAERLKGVDSTLKIQPAELGDSAMYLCASSLSRAGELFFGEGSRLTVL.

The chain is built from TRBV5-4 and TRBJ1-4; 7 bases match TRBD1. CDR1 SGHNT and CDR2 YYREEE come from the germline V gene (reference sequence). CDR3 length: 15 amino acids. With V trimmed by 0 bases and J by 4 bases, 3 bases remained unmatched. The CDR3: CASSLGQGVNEKLFF. As DNA, the CDR3 is TGTGCCAGCAGCTTGGGACAGGGAGTTAATGAAAAACTGTTTTTT.

The CDR3 region is CASSRRGETQYF. In nucleotides, the CDR3 is TGTGCCAGCAGCCGTAGGGGAGAGACCCAGTACTTC. The chain uses TRBV7-2 and TRBJ2-5; a possible D gene is TRBD1 (5 bases). The length of the CDR3 is 12 residues. Germline loops: CDR1 SGHTA, CDR2 FQGNSA. V was trimmed by 5 bases and J by 4 bases, leaving 8 bases between them.

The chain is built from TRBV2 and TRBJ2-5; tentatively, D is TRBD2 (7 bases). Germline CDR1 SNHLY, CDR2 FYNNEI. The CDR3 is made up of 14 amino acids. The V end was cut by 8 bases, the J end by 4 bases, with 17 bases between. The CDR3 sequence: CASGEGGSRETQYF. The CDR3 DNA reads as TGTGCCAGCGGCGAGGGGGGGAGTCGAGAGACCCAGTACTTC.

The DNA for the CDR3 is TGCGCCAGCAGCTTCTTGAGGGTAGGAATTTACAATGAGCAGTTCTTC. It translates to CASSFLRVGIYNEQFF. The V and J genes are TRBV5-1 and TRBJ2-1; D might be TRBD2 (5 bases). The CDR3 length is 16 residues. Germline values: CDR1 SGHRS, CDR2 YFSETQ. Trimming removed 2 bases from V and 4 bases from J, with 16 bases in between.

The V call is TRBV25-1, the J call TRBJ2-7; 9 bases are shared with TRBD2. CDR3 size: 14 residues. From germline, CDR1 is MGHDK and CDR2 SYGVNS. J lost 7 bases, V lost 1 base, and 5 bases had no gene match. DNA of the CDR3: TGTGCCAGCAGTGAATTAGGCCTAGCGGGGGAGCAGTACTTC. It encodes CASSELGLAGEQYF.

The chain uses TRBV11-1 and TRBJ1-1; the match to TRBD1 covers 8 bases. There are 14 residues in the CDR3. From germline, CDR1 is SGHAT and CDR2 FQDESV (reference sequence). V lost 3 bases to trimming and J lost 2 bases; unmatched junction nucleotides: 2. The CDR3 nucleotides are TGTGCCAGCAGCTTGGACAGGGTCAACACTGAAGCTTTCTTT. Translation: CASSLDRVNTEAFF. The full variable domain, with the rest looked up from reference TRBV11-1 and TRBJ1-1, is EAEVAQSPRYKITEKSQAVAFWCDPISGHATLYWYRQILGQGPELLVQFQDESVVDDSQLPKDRFSAERLKGVDSTLKIQPAELGDSAMYLCASSLDRVNTEAFFGQGTRLTVV.

The V and J genes are TRBV27 and TRBJ2-7; D perhaps matches TRBD1 (6 bases). The CDR3 has 15 amino acids. V lost 3 bases and J 5 bases, leaving 17 bases between the germline ends. CDR1 is MNHEY, CDR2 SMNVEV, per germline (reference sequence). The CDR3 region has the DNA TGTGCCAGCAGTTTTCGTGGGCAGGGGCTCCACGAGCAGTACTTC. Protein sequence: CASSFRGQGLHEQYF.

The CDR3 DNA sequence: TGCAGCGTGGCGGACAGGGGACTTTTCACTGAAGCTTTCTTT. Translation gives CSVADRGLFTEAFF. This chain connects TRBV29-1 to TRBJ1-1; TRBD1 agrees at 9 bases. CDR3 length equals 14 residues. Germline V lookup: CDR1 SQVTM, CDR2 ANQGSEA. V was pared by 6 bases and J by 4 bases, with 9 bases of the junction left unmatched. Together with reference TRBV29-1 and TRBJ1-1, the CDR3 gives the full variable domain: SAVISQKPSRDICQRGTSLTIQCQVDSQVTMMFWYRQQPGQSLTLIATANQGSEATYESGFVIDKFPISRPNLTFSTLTVSNMSPEDSSIYLCSVADRGLFTEAFFGQGTRLTVV.

CDR3 sequence reads: CASSINSNEKLFF. In nucleotides, the CDR3 is TGTGCCAGTAGTATTAATTCTAATGAAAAACTGTTTTTT. The chain joins TRBV19 to TRBJ1-4; D unclear. The CDR3 contains 13 residues. The ends were cut back, 3 bases at V and 3 bases at J, with 5 bases in the middle. CDR1 is LNHDA, CDR2 SQIVND, per germline (reference sequence).

V usage is TRBV27 and J usage is TRBJ1-2, with TRBD1 identical over 9 bases. The CDR3 covers 15 residues. Germline-derived CDR1 and CDR2 are MNHEY and SMNVEV (reference sequence). Trimming removed 5 bases from V and 0 bases from J; junction bases left unmatched: 4. CDR3 loop: CASSPGTGPNYGYTF. The CDR3 DNA reads as TGTGCCAGCAGTCCTGGGACAGGGCCTAACTATGGCTACACCTTC.

This chain uses TRBV6-5 with TRBJ1-6, with TRBD1 identical over 7 bases. There are 13 residues in the CDR3. V shed 6 bases, J shed 5 bases, and the junction held 1 base outside the gene matches. Germline loops: CDR1 MNHEY, CDR2 SVGAGI. Written as DNA, the CDR3 is TGTGCCAGCAGGGGACAGAATAATTCACCCCTCCACTTT. Translation gives CASRGQNNSPLHF.

V and J are TRBV27 and TRBJ1-2; D gene ambiguous. The V end was cut by 1 base, the J end by 1 base, with 7 bases between. The CDR3 covers 14 residues. From germline, CDR1 is MNHEY and CDR2 SMNVEV (reference sequence). CDR3 in DNA: TGTGCCAGCAGTTTATACTCGGGTAACTATGGCTACACCTTC. Protein sequence: CASSLYSGNYGYTF.

This clone turned up a few times. The J gene is TRBJ2-3, the V gene TRBV11-2, with D possibly TRBD1 on 5 matching bases. Germline lookup yields CDR1 SGHAT and CDR2 FQNNGV. The CDR3 totals 14 residues. With 5 bases removed from V and 4 bases from J, the gap between germline ends came to 13 bases. The CDR3 loop is CASSESIGADTQYF. As DNA, the CDR3 is TGTGCCAGCAGCGAATCAATAGGGGCAGATACGCAGTATTTT.

The rearrangement links TRBV4-1 to TRBJ1-2; the D is unclear. Germline V gene data show CDR1 as MGHRA and CDR2 as YSYEKL. Trimming took off 3 bases at V and 7 bases at J, with 18 bases between the two ends. The CDR3 covers 15 residues. CDR3 DNA: TGCGCCAGCAGCCATTTCGCGTGGGAGAATCGTGGCTACACCTTC. It translates to CASSHFAWENRGYTF.

The chain has TRBV5-3 and TRBJ2-2; 8 nucleotides agree with TRBD1. TRBV5-3 counts as an open reading frame of uncertain function. V lost 1 base and J lost 5; bases outside the gene matches: 16. CDR3 length equals 19 residues. CDR3 DNA: TGTGCCAGAAGCTTGTCCCGGGACAGGCGGGTCCCCCCGACCGGGGAGCTGTTTTTT. It yields the protein CARSLSRDRRVPPTGELFF.

This clone was recorded once. The chain has TRBV5-1 and TRBJ2-3; 8 nucleotides align to TRBD2. The length of the CDR3 is 17 residues. The germline V gene encodes CDR1 SGHRS and CDR2 YFSETQ. Trimming took 4 bases from V and 3 from J; bases not matched to a gene: 13. The CDR3 loop reads CASSPGKGVAGTDTQYF. Here the CDR3 DNA reads TGCGCCAGCAGCCCCGGCAAGGGAGTAGCGGGGACAGATACGCAGTATTTT. The variable domain in full, with the rest retrieved from reference TRBV5-1 and TRBJ2-3, is KAGVTQTPRYLIKTRGQQVTLSCSPISGHRSVSWYQQTPGQGLQFLFEYFSETQRNKGNFPGRFSGRQFSNSRSEMNVSTLELGDSALYLCASSPGKGVAGTDTQYFGPGTRLTVL.

V gene TRBV7-8 combines with J gene TRBJ1-2, with D possibly being TRBD1 (6 bases). This CDR3 comprises 16 residues. Germline CDR1 SGHVS, CDR2 FQNEAQ. V lost 9 bases to trimming and J lost 0 bases, with 20 bases between them. DNA of the CDR3: TGTGCCAGTAGCCCCGGTCGTTCAGGGGCTAACTATGGCTACACCTTC. As protein: CASSPGRSGANYGYTF.

This sequence joins TRBV11-2 and TRBJ2-7, with 14 nucleotides matching TRBD2. This CDR3 has 17 amino acids. V lost 4 bases to trimming and J lost 3 bases; unmatched junction nucleotides: 8. Germline values: CDR1 SGHAT, CDR2 FQNNGV. The DNA for the CDR3 is TGTGCCAGCAGCTCCAGGGGGACTAGCGGGGGCTACTACGAGCAGTACTTC. It yields the protein CASSSRGTSGGYYEQYF.

The V and J genes are TRBV6-1 and TRBJ2-6; TRBD2 aligns across 7 bases. Germline values: CDR1 MNHNS, CDR2 SASEGT. The CDR3 spans 17 residues. The J segment lost 0 bases and the V segment lost 4 bases, leaving 6 bases of the junction unmatched. CDR3: CASSGLAGYSGANVLTF. CDR3 sequence (DNA): TGTGCCAGCAGTGGACTAGCTGGCTACTCTGGGGCCAACGTCCTGACTTTC.

The J gene is TRBJ1-6, the V gene TRBV7-6; 8 nucleotides match TRBD1. CDR1 and CDR2 (germline): SGHVS, FNYEAQ. This CDR3 has 13 residues. V dropped 5 bases and J dropped 14; count of bases not matched to a gene: 8. The CDR3 bases are TGTGCCAGCAGCCTTGGACAGGGTCAGGCCCTCCACTTT. It yields the protein CASSLGQGQALHF.

This clone came up once. V is TRBV6-5 and J is TRBJ1-2, with TRBD1 matching 8 bases. The CDR3 is 14 amino acids. V lost 6 bases and J lost 8; bases outside the gene matches: 11. The germline gives CDR1 MNHEY, CDR2 SVGAGI. CDR3 in amino acids: CASRPSQGARGYTF. The CDR3 nucleotides read TGTGCCAGCAGACCATCTCAGGGGGCTAGGGGCTACACCTTC.

The chain links TRBV4-1 to TRBJ2-1; 10 positions match TRBD1. V was pared by 2 bases and J by 13 bases, with 8 bases of the junction left unmatched. The CDR3 runs 14 residues. CDR1 is MGHRA, CDR2 YSYEKL, per germline. For the CDR3, the DNA is TGCGCCAGCAGCCAAATACTCCGGGACAGGGGACAGTTCTTC. Protein sequence: CASSQILRDRGQFF.

This chain joins TRBV19 and TRBJ1-5, with TRBD1 identical over 7 bases. The CDR3 runs to 15 residues. Losses at the gene ends were 3 bases for V and 0 bases for J; bases not matched to a gene: 2. Germline CDR1 is LNHDA and CDR2 is SQIVND (reference sequence). CDR3 in amino acids: CASSIEGASNQPQHF. The CDR3 coding sequence is TGTGCCAGTAGTATCGAGGGGGCTAGCAATCAGCCCCAGCATTTT.